This T cell receptor (beta chain) was sequenced for a study of cytomegalovirus exposure and HLA in healthy donors. The primer mix had 60 Vbeta and 13 Jbeta primers. Generated by immunoSEQ multiplex PCR, the TCRdb table keeps only in-frame clones and is missing some. Of nearly 110,000 clones listed, less than 85% are singletons. Study-wide points: In terms of immune exposure information, only CMV serostatus was available. Researchers reported in a later analysis that a missense DCLRE1C variant was tied to TCR beta V- and J-gene trimming.

This clone was recorded only once. What it binds is not known. Donors likely had unrecorded immune exposures despite being nominally healthy when sampled. The sequenced material came from PBMCs. The TCR was taken from a man in his late teens or twenties in good health and CMV-seronegative.

CDR3 loop: CASSISSGMSNEKLFF. DNA of the CDR3: TGTGCCAGTAGTATCTCTTCGGGGATGTCTAATGAAAAACTGTTTTTT. The rearrangement joins TRBV19 to TRBJ1-4, with unresolved D. In germline, CDR1 is LNHDA, CDR2 SQIVND (reference sequence). The CDR3 has 16 amino acids. Trimming pared 3 bases from V and 3 bases from J, leaving 14 bases between. Variable domain in full (rest from reference TRBV19 and TRBJ1-4): DGGITQSPKYLFRKEGQNVTLSCEQNLNHDAMYWYRQDPGQGLRLIYYSQIVNDFQKGDIAEGYSVSREKKESFPLTVTSAQKNPTAFYLCASSISSGMSNEKLFFGSGTQLSVL.